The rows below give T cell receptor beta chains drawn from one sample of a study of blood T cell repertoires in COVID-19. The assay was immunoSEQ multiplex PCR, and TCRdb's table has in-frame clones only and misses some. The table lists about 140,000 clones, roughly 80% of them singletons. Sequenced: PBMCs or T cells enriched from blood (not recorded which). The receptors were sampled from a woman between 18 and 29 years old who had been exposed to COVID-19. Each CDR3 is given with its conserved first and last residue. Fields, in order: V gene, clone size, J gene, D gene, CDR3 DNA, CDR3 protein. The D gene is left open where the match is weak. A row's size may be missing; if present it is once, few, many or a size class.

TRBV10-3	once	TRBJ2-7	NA	TGTGCCATCAGCGACCAAGCACAGGCCATCTCCTACGAGCAGTACTTC	CAISDQAQAISYEQYF
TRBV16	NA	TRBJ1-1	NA	TGTGCCAGCAGCCCGAGGGCCGGAACCACTGAAGCTTTCTTT	CASSPRAGTTEAFF
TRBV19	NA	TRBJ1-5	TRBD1	TGTGCCAGTAGCCTCCTTAGAACTCCGGGACAGTTGGCTCAGCCCCAGCATTTT	CASSLLRTPGQLAQPQHF
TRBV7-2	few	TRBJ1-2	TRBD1	TGTGCCAGCAGCCTCGATACAGGGGTGATCTATGGCTACACCTTC	CASSLDTGVIYGYTF
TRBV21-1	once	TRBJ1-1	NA	TGTGCCAGCAGCACGGGACAGGCGATAGCTTTCTTT	CASSTGQAIAFF
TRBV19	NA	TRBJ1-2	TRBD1	TGTGCCAGTAGAAAACCAACGACAGGGTACCGCAGAGGAGGCTACACCTTC	CASRKPTTGYRRGGYTF
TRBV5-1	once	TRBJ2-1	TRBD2	TGCGCCAGCAGCTTGATATCGGGGGGGCAGAGCTCCTACAATGAGCAGTTCTTC	CASSLISGGQSSYNEQFF
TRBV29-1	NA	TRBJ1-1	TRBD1	TGCAGCGTTGGGTGGTCAGGGGGCGTAGGCACTGAAGCTTTCTTT	CSVGWSGGVGTEAFF
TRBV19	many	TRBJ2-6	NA	TGTGCCAGTAGTATAGATAGCGGAACTGGGGCCAACGTCCTGACTTTC	CASSIDSGTGANVLTF
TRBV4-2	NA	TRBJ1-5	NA	TGTGCCAGCAGCCAAGAATTGGGGGCAATAGGTCAGCCCCAGCATTTT	CASSQELGAIGQPQHF
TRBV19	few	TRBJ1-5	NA	TGTGCCAGTAGTACGGGACTCGGGAATCAGCCCCAGCATTTT	CASSTGLGNQPQHF
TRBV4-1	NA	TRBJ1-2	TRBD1	TGCGCCAGCAGCCCTCCCGGGACAGAAATTAACTATGGCTACACCTTC	CASSPPGTEINYGYTF
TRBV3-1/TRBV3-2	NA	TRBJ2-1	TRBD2	TGTGCCAGCAGCCGCACTACTAGCGGGAGTTCTGAGCAGTTCTTC	CASSRTTSGSSEQFF
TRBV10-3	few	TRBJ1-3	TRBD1	TGTGCCATGGGACAGCCGAACTCTGGAAACACCATATATTTT	CAMGQPNSGNTIYF